One TCR beta chain is described in this entry. Its specificity is unknown. The CDR3 has 14 residues. Trimming took off 4 bases at V and 6 bases at J, with 15 bases between the two ends. Germline V gives CDR1 SQVTM, CDR2 ANQGSEA. This sample was taken from a study of regulatory and conventional T cells in RAG deficiency. The study, taken as a whole, reports: Omenn patients showed >90% Treg-Tconv overlap and shorter CDR3 lengths. RAG-deficient patients showed markedly lower Shannon entropy and higher Simpson indices than control T-cell subsets.

Blood CD4+ CD25-high CD127-low regulatory T cells supplied the genomic DNA template. Only in-frame clones appear in the TCRdb table, and some are missing; sequencing was by immunoSEQ multiplex PCR. The table lists 25,000 to 35,000 clones, about 93% of them singletons. The data also belong to a second study, concerning regulatory T cells. This second report adds: Amplification used 52 TRBV primers and 13 TRBJ primers. Skewed V and J usage and few unique V-J pairs marked patient repertoires, most in Tregs.

This sequence was found in a human donor in good health. The chain uses TRBV29-1 and TRBJ2-2, with D possibly being TRBD1 (5 bases). Sequenced sample: Tregs sorted from blood. The CDR3 DNA reads as TGCAGCGTTGGATTTAATCAGGGCCCCGGGGAGCTGTTTTTT. Protein sequence: CSVGFNQGPGELFF.